A single sample is the source of the 32 T cell receptor beta chains below, sequenced in a study of T-cell memory formation after mild COVID-19. TCRdb analysed the 5' RACE reads with MiXCR anew, one entry per CDR3 protein. The sample yields 500,000 to 650,000 distinct CDR3 sequences, roughly 21% seen once. The specimen was PBMCs or a T cell subset sorted from them (not recorded which). These receptor sequences come from an adult woman who had mild COVID-19 (a few samples of this study predate the infection). Cell type and time point are not known.

This clonotype occurred a few times. This chain links TRBV24-1 with TRBJ2-3; D uncertain. Germline lookup yields CDR1 KGHDR and CDR2 SFDVKD. This CDR3 is built from 13 residues. V was shortened by 7 bases and J by 6 bases, with 13 bases between the two germline ends. CDR3 in amino acids: CATRSPDRDTQYF. The DNA for the CDR3 is TGTGCCACCAGGAGCCCTGACCGGGATACGCAGTATTTT.

This clonotype was counted at least ten times. The chain employs TRBV2 and TRBJ1-1, with D hard to call. Germline CDR1 and CDR2: SNHLY and FYNNEI. V lost 7 bases and J 5 bases, leaving 8 bases between the germline ends. This CDR3 is built from 11 residues. CDR3: CASTRNTEAFF. The CDR3 nucleotides are TGTGCCAGCACAAGGAATACTGAAGCTTTCTTT.

V is TRBV2 and J is TRBJ2-3; D is undetermined. Trimming took 4 bases from V and 1 from J, leaving 12 bases between them. The V gene's germline CDR1 is SNHLY and CDR2 FYNNEI. The CDR3 consists of 15 residues. DNA for the CDR3: TGTGCCAGCAGTGGGGTTCAGCGTGGCACAGATACGCAGTATTTT. It translates to CASSGVQRGTDTQYF.

The chain carries TRBV7-9 and TRBJ2-1; tentatively, D is TRBD2 (5 bases). This CDR3 is 14 amino acids long. The germline CDR1 and CDR2 sequences are SEHNR and FQNEAQ (reference sequence). V was trimmed by 2 bases and J by 6 bases, leaving 11 bases between them. The CDR3 region is CASSLHRTSNEQFF. CDR3 coding DNA: TGTGCCAGCAGCTTACATCGTACTAGCAATGAGCAGTTCTTC. The complete variable domain, with remaining parts taken from reference TRBV7-9 and TRBJ2-1, reads DTGVSQNPRHKITKRGQNVTFRCDPISEHNRLYWYRQTLGQGPEFLTYFQNEAQLEKSRLLSDRFSAERPKGSFSTLEIQRTEQGDSAMYLCASSLHRTSNEQFFGPGTRLTVL.

The rearrangement uses TRBV12-3 or TRBV12-4 and TRBJ2-2; 10 positions agree with TRBD1. The CDR3 length is 15 residues. V lost 1 base to trimming and J lost 6 bases; unmatched junction nucleotides: 2. Written as DNA, the CDR3 is TGTGCCAGCAGTTTAGGAGGGACAGGGGCCGGGGAGCTGTTTTTT. It specifies CASSLGGTGAGELFF.

The V and J genes are TRBV6-2 or TRBV6-3 and TRBJ2-2, with D unclear. The CDR3 covers 16 residues. Trimming shortened V by 4 bases and J by 0 bases, and 12 bases separated the two germline ends. In germline, CDR1 is MNHEY, CDR2 SVGEGT. The CDR3 bases are TGTGCCAGCAGTTCTCTAGGACGGACGAACACCGGGGAGCTGTTTTTT. This codes for CASSSLGRTNTGELFF.

This chain links TRBV3-1 with TRBJ2-1, with D possibly TRBD2 on 6 matching bases. V shed 1 base and J shed 12 bases, with 19 bases lying between them. This CDR3 is 15 amino acids long. The germline CDR1 and CDR2 sequences are LGHDT and YNNKEL (reference sequence). CDR3 amino acids: CASSQGPGSNFGQFF. The CDR3, as DNA: TGTGCCAGCAGCCAAGGGCCCGGGAGCAATTTTGGGCAGTTCTTC.

The chain combines TRBV5-6 with TRBJ2-7; D not resolved. Trimming took off 3 bases at V and 7 bases at J, with 14 bases between the two ends. CDR1 SGHDT and CDR2 YYEEEE come from the germline V gene. The CDR3 length is 13 residues. CDR3 in amino acids: CASSWGSTLEQYF. The CDR3 coding sequence is TGTGCCAGCAGCTGGGGTAGCACCTTGGAGCAGTACTTC.

This clonotype was found a few times. The gene calls are TRBV5-1 and TRBJ2-3; 9 bases match TRBD1. CDR3 length: 20 amino acids. J lost 0 bases, V lost 4 bases, and 18 bases had no gene match. Germline CDR1 is SGHRS and CDR2 is YFSETQ. The CDR3 region is CASSGGQGIILRSSTDTQYF. The CDR3 coding sequence is TGCGCCAGCAGCGGAGGACAGGGGATAATCTTACGCTCTAGCACAGATACGCAGTATTTT.

The gene calls are TRBV7-2 and TRBJ1-2; TRBD1 might be the D (6 bases). This CDR3 spans 13 amino acids. V shed 3 bases and J shed 8 bases, with 13 bases lying between them. The germline CDR1 and CDR2 sequences are SGHTA and FQGNSA. CDR3 protein: CASSFPGGGGYTF. DNA for the CDR3: TGTGCCAGCAGCTTCCCCGGGGGCGGGGGCTACACCTTC.

The chain carries TRBV7-6 and TRBJ2-1, with D perhaps TRBD2 (5 bases). CDR3 size: 16 residues. Per the germline V gene, CDR1 is SGHVS and CDR2 is FNYEAQ. V lost 3 bases, J lost 3 bases, and 15 bases lay in between. CDR3 bases: TGTGCCAGCAGCTTTATAAGCGGCGGCCTCTACAATGAGCAGTTCTTC. As protein: CASSFISGGLYNEQFF.

V is TRBV7-3 and J is TRBJ2-3; weak D call: TRBD2 (5 bases). The ends were cut back, 2 bases at V and 0 bases at J, with 12 bases in the middle. Germline assignment: CDR1 SGHTA and CDR2 FQGTGA. The length of the CDR3 is 16 residues. The CDR3 sequence: CASSLWSGRSTDTQYF. CDR3 nucleotide sequence: TGTGCCAGCAGCTTATGGAGCGGCCGAAGCACAGATACGCAGTATTTT.

A few counts support this clonotype. The V call is TRBV7-2, the J call TRBJ2-7; the D gene is possibly TRBD2 (6 bases). Germline CDR1 is SGHTA and CDR2 is FQGNSA. V lost 1 base to trimming and J lost 6 bases, with 13 bases between them. The CDR3 has 14 amino acids. CDR3 coding DNA: TGTGCCAGCAGCTTAGGTCCTGGAGGGACCGAGCAGTACTTC. It codes for CASSLGPGGTEQYF.

This clonotype turned up a few times. The rearrangement uses TRBV7-8 and TRBJ2-7; 7 bases are a match to TRBD1. In germline, CDR1 is SGHVS, CDR2 FQNEAQ. V was pared by 1 base and J by 7 bases, with 7 bases of the junction left unmatched. The CDR3 is 14 amino acids. CDR3 sequence reads: CASSLEKGAREQYF. CDR3 bases: TGTGCCAGCAGCTTAGAAAAGGGGGCGCGTGAGCAGTACTTC.

In its sample, this clonotype was seen a few times. The CDR3 is CSVVGGANEQYF. The CDR3 DNA reads as TGCAGCGTCGTTGGGGGGGCGAACGAGCAGTACTTC. The chain combines TRBV29-1 with TRBJ2-7, with D maybe TRBD2 (7 bases). With 6 bases removed from V and 5 bases from J, the gap between germline ends came to 14 bases. The CDR3 has 12 amino acids. CDR1 SQVTM and CDR2 ANQGSEA come from the germline V gene.

This clonotype was detected only a few times. V usage is TRBV24-1 and J usage is TRBJ2-5; 7 nucleotides match TRBD2. The V segment lost 0 bases and the J segment 2 bases; nucleotides outside the gene matches: 5. The CDR3 is 16 amino acids. Looked up from germline, CDR1 is KGHDR and CDR2 is SFDVKD. CDR3 sequence reads: CATSDLRGDGQETQYF. For the CDR3, the DNA is TGTGCCACCAGTGATTTGCGGGGGGACGGGCAAGAGACCCAGTACTTC.

This clonotype was picked up a small number of times. The V call is TRBV12-3 or TRBV12-4, the J call TRBJ1-2; TRBD1 aligns across 8 bases. The J segment lost 6 bases and the V segment lost 7 bases, leaving 4 bases of the junction unmatched. The CDR3 length is 12 residues. CDR3 sequence: CASTLGQDGYTF. The CDR3 DNA reads TGTGCCAGCACCCTGGGACAGGATGGCTACACCTTC.

Comment on this clonotype: One end of the junction does not line up with germline, which may come from a read error. The V gene is TRBV13, the J gene TRBJ2-5; TRBD2 agrees at 10 bases. The CDR3 runs 18 residues. Germline CDR1 and CDR2: PRHDT and FYEKMQ (reference sequence). The CDR3 sequence: CSSSFVRELAGIQETQYF. In DNA form, the CDR3 reads TGTTCCAGCAGCTTCGTCCGGGAACTAGCGGGGATACAAGAGACCCAGTACTTC.

The chain has TRBV24-1 and TRBJ1-5; no firm D call. V lost 2 bases and J 3 bases, leaving 13 bases between the germline ends. This CDR3 contains 16 residues. CDR1 and CDR2 from the germline V gene are KGHDR and SFDVKD. CDR3 nucleotide sequence: TGTGCCACCAGTGATTCAGAGCGGGGTAACAATCAGCCCCAGCATTTT. Its translation: CATSDSERGNNQPQHF.

The gene calls are TRBV7-2 and TRBJ2-3; D is perhaps TRBD2 (5 bases). The V gene lost 5 bases and the J gene lost 6 bases, with 15 bases spanning the gap. Germline V gene sequence: CDR1 SGHTA, CDR2 FQGNSA. The CDR3 has 14 residues. CDR3 sequence reads: CASSLNSSPDTQYF. In DNA form, the CDR3 reads TGTGCCAGCAGCCTAAACTCTAGCCCGGATACGCAGTATTTT. Full variable domain (rest looked up from reference TRBV7-2 and TRBJ2-3): GAGVSQSPSNKVTEKGKDVELRCDPISGHTALYWYRQSLGQGLEFLIYFQGNSAPDKSGLPSDRFSAERTGGSVSTLTIQRTQQEDSAVYLCASSLNSSPDTQYFGPGTRLTVL.

This clonotype appeared a few times. CDR3 bases: TGTGCCAGCTCGCCGGGACAGTTGGGACTTAACTATGGCTACACCTTC. It specifies CASSPGQLGLNYGYTF. This chain uses TRBV18 with TRBJ1-2; 7 nucleotides agree with TRBD1. V gave up 6 bases and J gave up 1 base; unmatched junction bases: 11. The germline gives CDR1 KGHSH, CDR2 LQKENI. The CDR3 covers 16 residues.

The genes are TRBV24-1 and TRBJ1-2, with D hard to call. This CDR3 has 13 amino acids. Germline CDR1 KGHDR, CDR2 SFDVKD. V gave up 0 bases and J gave up 8 bases, with 9 bases separating them. The CDR3 sequence: CATSDLPEDGYTF. The CDR3 coding sequence is TGTGCCACCAGTGATTTGCCTGAGGACGGCTACACCTTC.

This clonotype was seen a handful of times. The chain couples TRBV7-9 to TRBJ2-2; TRBD2 aligns across 7 bases. Trimming removed 2 bases from V and 6 bases from J; junction bases left unmatched: 0. This CDR3 region has 13 residues. CDR1 SEHNR and CDR2 FQNEAQ come from the germline V gene (reference sequence). CDR3 nucleotide sequence: TGTGCCAGCAGCTTAACTAGCGCCGGGGAGCTGTTTTTT. It codes for CASSLTSAGELFF. Supplemented by reference TRBV7-9 and TRBJ2-2, the full variable domain reads DTGVSQNPRHKITKRGQNVTFRCDPISEHNRLYWYRQTLGQGPEFLTYFQNEAQLEKSRLLSDRFSAERPKGSFSTLEIQRTEQGDSAMYLCASSLTSAGELFFGEGSRLTVL.

This clonotype occurred a few times. The chain has TRBV4-1 and TRBJ1-2; D is perhaps TRBD1 (5 bases). The CDR3 sequence is 17 residues long. Germline CDR1 reads MGHRA; CDR2 reads YSYEKL. The V and J ends lost 5 bases and 2 bases respectively, with 21 bases between them. CDR3 sequence reads: CASSGPSGEGRNYGYTF. The CDR3 DNA reads as TGCGCCAGCAGCGGACCTTCGGGGGAAGGGCGCAACTATGGCTACACCTTC.

The chain has TRBV7-3 and TRBJ2-1, with TRBD2 as a possible D gene (7 bases). The CDR3 covers 14 residues. V was cut by 5 bases and J by 6 bases, with 14 bases left in between. Germline loops: CDR1 SGHTA, CDR2 FQGTGA. This chain's CDR3 is CASSIGGGPNEQFF. CDR3 nucleotide sequence: TGTGCCAGCAGCATTGGGGGGGGGCCCAATGAGCAGTTCTTC.

This rearrangement joins TRBV18 to TRBJ2-7; D not certain. V lost 0 bases and J lost 3, with 6 bases in between. Looked up from germline, CDR1 is KGHSH and CDR2 is LQKENI. CDR3 length: 13 residues. DNA for the CDR3: TGTGCCAGCTCACCACCCTCCTTCTACGAGCAGTACTTC. It is translated as CASSPPSFYEQYF.

This clonotype was seen only a few times. This chain uses TRBV29-1 with TRBJ2-7; D is undetermined. Germline V gene data show CDR1 as SQVTM and CDR2 as ANQGSEA. This CDR3 is built from 13 residues. Trimming took 0 bases from V and 7 from J, leaving 13 bases between them. The CDR3 sequence is CSVEDNLLGEQYF. DNA for the CDR3: TGCAGCGTTGAAGATAACCTCCTTGGGGAGCAGTACTTC.

The CDR3: CASSNIRTSGVYNEQFF. CDR3 nucleotide sequence: TGTGCCAGCAGTAACATTCGTACTAGCGGGGTTTACAATGAGCAGTTCTTC. The V and J genes are TRBV12-3 or TRBV12-4 and TRBJ2-1; TRBD2 matches 10 bases. V lost 5 bases and J lost 4; bases outside the gene matches: 11. This CDR3 has 17 amino acids.

V gene TRBV6-5 combines with J gene TRBJ2-3; possibly TRBD1 for D (6 bases). Germline V gives CDR1 MNHEY, CDR2 SVGAGI. V was clipped by 7 bases and J by 4 bases, with 12 bases between them. The CDR3 has 13 amino acids. The chain's CDR3 is CASTWTVPDTQYF. CDR3 DNA: TGTGCCAGCACCTGGACAGTTCCAGATACGCAGTATTTT.

The V and J genes are TRBV18 and TRBJ2-3; no clear D gene. This CDR3 is built from 16 residues. Trimming cost V 1 base and J 4 bases, with 15 bases left between them. Looked up from germline, CDR1 is KGHSH and CDR2 is LQKENI. The CDR3 protein is CASSPLGILGADTQYF. The CDR3 DNA reads TGTGCCAGCTCACCACTGGGCATCCTAGGAGCAGATACGCAGTATTTT.

This sequence joins TRBV24-1 and TRBJ2-1; D not resolved. The CDR3 spans 12 residues. Germline V gives CDR1 KGHDR, CDR2 SFDVKD. Trimming took 3 bases from V and 5 from J, leaving 4 bases between them. The DNA for the CDR3 is TGTGCCACCAGTGATGGGCACAATGAGCAGTTCTTC. It translates to CATSDGHNEQFF.

This clonotype was found a few times. The DNA for the CDR3 is TGCAGTGCTAGAAGGACTAGCGGGAACACAGATACGCAGTATTTT. It specifies CSARRTSGNTDTQYF. The chain carries TRBV20-1 and TRBJ2-3, with 12 bases fitting TRBD2. V trimming: 2 bases; J trimming: 2 bases; junction bases outside the gene matches: 2. Per germline, CDR1 DFQATT and CDR2 SNEGSKA (reference sequence). The CDR3 runs to 15 residues.